Sequencing of this TCR beta chain was carried out in a study of T-cell memory formation after mild COVID-19. CDR3 length: 14 residues. TCRdb passed the 5' RACE reads through MiXCR, listing each CDR3 protein once. The sample has roughly 50,000 distinct CDR3 sequences, more than 9% seen once. Input material: PBMCs or a T cell subset sorted from them (not recorded which). This receptor was obtained from a man aged 18-30 years who had mild COVID-19 (a few samples of this study predate the infection). Cell type and time point are not known. The chain employs TRBV21-1 and TRBJ2-7; the table's D call, TRBD1, has no DNA check behind it. TRBV21-1 constitutes a pseudogene. The CDR3 nucleotides read TGTGCCAGCACCGTGACGGGACCCCTCTACGAGCAGTACTTC. Its translation is CASTVTGPLYEQYF.